These 14 T cell receptor beta chains were sequenced from one sample in a study of CD8 T cells in Susac syndrome. The RNA, roughly 0.5 to 1 ug, was put through reverse transcription using random hexamers. In TCRdb, the immunoSEQ multiplex PCR reads were re-called with MiXCR into one record per CDR3 protein. Among about 190,000 distinct CDR3 sequences listed, roughly 94% were seen once. Sample: CD8+ T cells from PBMCs. Receptors originate from a human donor with Susac syndrome.

This clonotype was observed a single time. The chain combines TRBV11-3 with TRBJ2-7; TRBD2 is a possible D gene (5 bases). Trimming took off 4 bases at V and 2 bases at J, with 12 bases between the two ends. This CDR3 comprises 14 residues. Germline V gene sequence: CDR1 SGHNT, CDR2 YENEEA. DNA for the CDR3: TGTGCCAGCAGCTCCAGGACTCGACCCTACGAGCAGTACTTC. Translated: CASSSRTRPYEQYF.

The V gene is TRBV28, the J gene TRBJ2-3, with 8 bases that match TRBD1. CDR1 and CDR2 (germline): MDHEN, SYDVKM. There are 15 residues in the CDR3. With V trimmed by 4 bases and J by 0 bases, 3 bases remained unmatched. The CDR3 protein is CASSYQGASTDTQYF. The CDR3 DNA follows: TGTGCCAGCAGTTACCAGGGGGCTAGCACAGATACGCAGTATTTT.

The rearrangement uses TRBV27 and TRBJ2-1; weak D call: TRBD1 (6 bases). This CDR3 is 15 amino acids long. V was shortened by 5 bases and J by 0 bases, with 11 bases between the two germline ends. Germline lookup yields CDR1 MNHEY and CDR2 SMNVEV (reference sequence). CDR3: CASSPRGGSYNEQFF. The CDR3 coding sequence is TGTGCCAGCAGTCCCAGGGGCGGCTCCTACAATGAGCAGTTCTTC.

This chain connects TRBV27 to TRBJ2-7, with unresolved D. CDR1 is MNHEY, CDR2 SMNVEV, per germline (reference sequence). V shed 5 bases and J shed 3 bases, with 14 bases lying between them. This CDR3 contains 14 residues. The CDR3 coding sequence is TGTGCCAGCAGTCATCGACGGGCTTACTACGAGCAGTACTTC. Its translation: CASSHRRAYYEQYF.

V and J are TRBV20-1 and TRBJ1-2; 10 bases align to TRBD1. CDR1 is DFQATT, CDR2 SNEGSKA, per germline (reference sequence). This CDR3 has 14 amino acids. J was trimmed by 2 bases and V by 3 bases; bases with no gene match: 3. DNA for the CDR3: TGCAGTGCTAGGGGACAGGGGAAGAACTATGGCTACACCTTC. Its translation: CSARGQGKNYGYTF.

Only a few counts were recorded for this clonotype. The CDR3 DNA follows: TGTGCCAGCAGTCTTGACAGGGCATCCTACGAGCAGTACTTC. Its translation is CASSLDRASYEQYF. V usage is TRBV6-5 and J usage is TRBJ2-7; 7 bases fit TRBD1. This CDR3 spans 14 amino acids. The germline gives CDR1 MNHEY, CDR2 SVGAGI. J gave up 1 base and V 5 bases, and 5 bases lay outside the gene matches.

The chain combines TRBV11-2 with TRBJ2-7; D is perhaps TRBD1 (6 bases). Germline V gene sequence: CDR1 SGHAT, CDR2 FQNNGV. The CDR3 totals 14 residues. V was cut by 3 bases and J by 3 bases, with 12 bases left in between. The DNA of the CDR3 is TGTGCCAGCAGCTTGTACAGGGCGCGCTACGAGCAGTACTTC. Translation gives CASSLYRARYEQYF.

The V gene is TRBV30, the J gene TRBJ2-7; 8 nucleotides align to TRBD1. V lost 5 bases and J lost 0; bases outside the gene matches: 6. This CDR3 contains 14 residues. Germline values: CDR1 GTSNPN, CDR2 SVGIG (reference sequence). In DNA, the CDR3 is TGTGCCTGGGACCAAACAGGGGGCTCCTACGAGCAGTACTTC. Translation gives CAWDQTGGSYEQYF.

The V and J genes are TRBV27 and TRBJ2-3; a possible D gene is TRBD2 (6 bases). There are 16 residues in the CDR3. Trimming pared 3 bases from V and 1 base from J, leaving 14 bases between. The germline CDR1 and CDR2 sequences are MNHEY and SMNVEV (reference sequence). CDR3 amino acids: CASSFGGEWGTDTQYF. The DNA for the CDR3 is TGTGCCAGCAGTTTCGGGGGAGAATGGGGCACAGATACGCAGTATTTT.

The chain is built from TRBV4-1 and TRBJ2-2; D uncertain. CDR1 MGHRA and CDR2 YSYEKL come from the germline V gene. The V end was cut by 0 bases, the J end by 5 bases, with 7 bases between. This CDR3 is built from 14 residues. CDR3 in amino acids: CASSQEQRTGELFF. In DNA form, the CDR3 reads TGCGCCAGCAGCCAAGAACAGCGAACCGGGGAGCTGTTTTTT.

The V gene is TRBV12-3 or TRBV12-4, the J gene TRBJ1-2, with D unresolved. This CDR3 spans 13 amino acids. Trimming left V 3 bases short and J 7 bases short, with 12 bases between. CDR3 amino acids: CASSFDLRRGYTF. The DNA for the CDR3 is TGTGCCAGCAGTTTCGACCTACGACGTGGCTACACCTTC.

This clonotype was counted between two and nine times. This rearrangement joins TRBV27 to TRBJ1-1, with D hard to call. V lost 3 bases, J lost 1 base, and 9 bases lay in between. This CDR3 spans 14 amino acids. Germline V gene lookup returns CDR1 MNHEY and CDR2 SMNVEV (reference sequence). This CDR3 is CASSFGTSNTEAFF. As DNA, the CDR3 is TGTGCCAGCAGTTTTGGCACCTCGAACACTGAAGCTTTCTTT.

In this sample, this clonotype turned up once. This rearrangement joins TRBV25-1 to TRBJ2-7; TRBD2 agrees at 7 bases. Losses at the gene ends were 0 bases for V and 5 bases for J; bases not matched to a gene: 7. Germline V gene sequence: CDR1 MGHDK, CDR2 SYGVNS. CDR3 length equals 15 residues. This CDR3 reads CASSEYRGGIDEQYF. The CDR3 nucleotides are TGTGCCAGCAGTGAATATCGCGGGGGTATCGACGAGCAGTACTTC.

The chain couples TRBV6-5 to TRBJ2-7; unclear D gene. The V end was cut by 6 bases, the J end by 2 bases, with 11 bases between. CDR3 size: 13 residues. Per germline, CDR1 MNHEY and CDR2 SVGAGI. The DNA for the CDR3 is TGTGCCAGCAGACAAGACACGACCTACGAGCAGTACTTC. Translated, it gives CASRQDTTYEQYF.